The entry below gives a single TCR beta chain sequence along with its context. Its antigen has not been determined. It has no much larger one-base neighbor in the sample; base qualities were not kept. The data stem from a study of cytomegalovirus exposure and HLA in healthy donors (TCRdb year 2017). Some background on the complete study: According to a later analysis, the 120 or so validation repertoires were produced on the same platform as the 700 or so repertoires of the first cohort. The study aimed to test whether signatures of past pathogen exposure could be identified by cataloging public T cell receptors. In addition to the first cohort of about 650 subjects, a separate validation cohort of approximately 120 different subjects was used. High-throughput TCR immunosequencing, statistical association of individual TCRs with disease status, and machine learning were combined to predict cytomegalovirus infection status. What the research found in general, with its limitations: Subsequent analysis determined that TCRs grouped into clusters in the first cohort also showed a tendency toward co-occurrence across the 120 validation repertoires, and approximately 94% of cluster scores exceeded 0. Across donors, most TCR sequences were observed very rarely, whereas some public TCRs were present in many individuals. Cytomegalovirus status was reported to be diagnosed by the classifier with high specificity and sensitivity in both the original and validation cohorts. A few of the identified cytomegalovirus-associated TCR beta chains were confirmed in vitro to be specific for cytomegalovirus antigens. A later analysis had no HLA typing for the validation cohort, so co-occurrence there was scored across all 130 or so repertoires. The study listed over 150 TCR beta chains as associated with cytomegalovirus. The authors suggested that the approach could potentially be generalized to other disease states and immunological phenotypes.

Donors formed part of the validation cohort, which comprised 120 subjects and was distinct from the first cohort of under 750 subjects. To prepare the library, the immunoSEQ multiplex PCR assay was applied. Concerning the study's data processing: A statistical classification framework was developed to diagnose cytomegalovirus status using the catalog of TCR beta chain sequences. The table was pulled from immuneACCESS by TCRdb, which kept in-frame rearrangements only. Such tables lose some clones; where checked, under half of the loss comes from unresolved V genes, and the rest has no known cause. For V, J and clone size, that table is used; D and trimming come from the DNA. The sample table holds about 140,000 clones, of which around 90% were seen once. Of the sample, approximately 8% falls within the top ten clones. V is pared back by 4 bases and J by 2 bases, with 14 bases lying between the germline termini. From the germline V gene (reference sequence), CDR1 is MNHNY and CDR2 is SVGAGI. The CDR3, cysteine through phenylalanine, is 15 amino acids long. Only CDR3 DNA is held: 45 bases, read in frame from base 1.

The sequence joins TRBV6-6 to TRBJ1-2, and the D gene may be TRBD1, 5 bases matching. This receptor was taken from a woman between 18 and 29 years old in good health and CMV-seropositive. The sample taken for sequencing was PBMCs. The DNA reads as follows: TGTGCCAGCAGTTGGGGGGAGGGTTGGAACTATGGCTACACCTTC. Its coded protein is CASSWGEGWNYGYTF.